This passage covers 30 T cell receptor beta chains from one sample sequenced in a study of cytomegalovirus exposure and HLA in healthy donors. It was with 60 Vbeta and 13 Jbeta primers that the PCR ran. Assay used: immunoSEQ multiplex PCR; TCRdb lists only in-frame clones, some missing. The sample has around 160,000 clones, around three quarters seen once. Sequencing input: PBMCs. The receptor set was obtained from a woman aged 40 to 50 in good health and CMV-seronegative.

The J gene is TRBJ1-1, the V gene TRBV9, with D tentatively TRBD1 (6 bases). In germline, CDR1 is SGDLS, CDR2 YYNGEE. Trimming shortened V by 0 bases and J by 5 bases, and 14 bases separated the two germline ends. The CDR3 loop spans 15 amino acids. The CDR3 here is CASSVESGGRTEAFF. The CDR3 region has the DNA TGTGCCAGCAGCGTAGAGTCCGGGGGGCGTACTGAAGCTTTCTTT.

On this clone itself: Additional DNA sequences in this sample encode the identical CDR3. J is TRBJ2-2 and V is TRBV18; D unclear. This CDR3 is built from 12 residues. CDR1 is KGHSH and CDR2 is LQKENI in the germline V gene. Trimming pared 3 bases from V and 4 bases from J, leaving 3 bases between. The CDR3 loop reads CASSPSTGELFF. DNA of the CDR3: TGTGCCAGCTCACCCAGCACCGGGGAGCTGTTTTTT.

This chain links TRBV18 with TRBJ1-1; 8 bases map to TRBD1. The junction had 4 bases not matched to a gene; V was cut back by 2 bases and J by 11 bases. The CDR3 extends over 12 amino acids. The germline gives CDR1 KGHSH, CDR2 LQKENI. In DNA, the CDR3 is TGTGCCAGCTCACCAGGTAGGGACAGGGCTTTCTTT. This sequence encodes CASSPGRDRAFF.

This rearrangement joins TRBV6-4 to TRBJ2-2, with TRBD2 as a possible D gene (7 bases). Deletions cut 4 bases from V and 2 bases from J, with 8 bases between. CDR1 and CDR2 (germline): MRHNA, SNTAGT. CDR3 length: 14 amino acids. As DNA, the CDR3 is TGTGCCAGCAGTGGCGGGGGCAACACCGGGGAGCTGTTTTTT. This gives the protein CASSGGGNTGELFF.

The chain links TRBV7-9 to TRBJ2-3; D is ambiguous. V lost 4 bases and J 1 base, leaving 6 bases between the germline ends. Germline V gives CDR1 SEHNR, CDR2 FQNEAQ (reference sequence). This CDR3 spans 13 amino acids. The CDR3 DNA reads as TGTGCCAGCAGCTCTTCTGGCACAGATACGCAGTATTTT. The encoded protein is CASSSSGTDTQYF.

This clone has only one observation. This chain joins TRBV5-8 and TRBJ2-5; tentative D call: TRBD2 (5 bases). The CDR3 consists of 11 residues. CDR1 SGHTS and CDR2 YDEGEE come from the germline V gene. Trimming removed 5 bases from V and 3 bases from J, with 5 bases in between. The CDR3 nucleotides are TGTGCCAGCAGGAGGGAAGAGACCCAGTACTTC. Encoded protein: CASRREETQYF.

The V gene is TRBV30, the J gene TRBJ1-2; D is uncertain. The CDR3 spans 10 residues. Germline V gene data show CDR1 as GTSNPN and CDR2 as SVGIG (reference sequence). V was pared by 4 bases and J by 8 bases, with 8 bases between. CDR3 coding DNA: TGTGCCTGGACCCTCGAGGGCTACACCTTC. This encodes CAWTLEGYTF.

The CDR3 region has the DNA TGTGCCAGCAGCGCCACTTGGGCCCTAGCCAAAAACATTCAGTACTTC. Translating it yields CASSATWALAKNIQYF. This chain uses TRBV7-8 with TRBJ2-4, with D uncertain. The CDR3 is made up of 16 amino acids. Germline CDR1 reads SGHVS; CDR2 reads FQNEAQ. V lost 5 bases and J 0 bases, leaving 14 bases between the germline ends. Full variable domain (remainder filled in from reference TRBV7-8 and TRBJ2-4): GAGVSQSPRYKVAKRGQDVALRCDPISGHVSLFWYQQALGQGPEFLTYFQNEAQLDKSGLPSDRFFAERPEGSVSTLKIQRTQQEDSAVYLCASSATWALAKNIQYFGAGTRLSVL.

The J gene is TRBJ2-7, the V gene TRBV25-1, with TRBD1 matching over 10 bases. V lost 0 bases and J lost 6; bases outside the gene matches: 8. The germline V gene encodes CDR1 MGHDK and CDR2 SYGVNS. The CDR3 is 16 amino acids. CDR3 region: CASSEYSGTGVPEQYF. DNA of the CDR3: TGTGCCAGCAGTGAATATTCCGGGACAGGGGTGCCCGAGCAGTACTTC.

CDR3 amino acids: CASRRQPETGELFF. The CDR3 DNA reads as TGTGCCAGCAGGAGACAACCGGAAACCGGGGAGCTGTTTTTT. The chain combines TRBV6-1 with TRBJ2-2, with unresolved D. Trimming removed 6 bases at V and 5 bases at J, with 13 bases between. The CDR3 loop spans 14 amino acids. Germline-derived CDR1 and CDR2 are MNHNS and SASEGT.

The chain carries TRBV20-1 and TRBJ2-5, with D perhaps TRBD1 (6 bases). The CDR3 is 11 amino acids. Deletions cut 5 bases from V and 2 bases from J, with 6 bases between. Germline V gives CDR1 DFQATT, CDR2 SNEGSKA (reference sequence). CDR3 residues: CSAQGQETQYF. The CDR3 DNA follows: TGCAGTGCTCAGGGGCAAGAGACCCAGTACTTC.

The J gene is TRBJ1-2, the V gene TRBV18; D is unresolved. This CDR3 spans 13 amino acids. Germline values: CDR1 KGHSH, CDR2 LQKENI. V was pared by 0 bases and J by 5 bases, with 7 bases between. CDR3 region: CASSPPVLYGYTF. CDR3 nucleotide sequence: TGTGCCAGCTCACCACCGGTCCTATATGGCTACACCTTC. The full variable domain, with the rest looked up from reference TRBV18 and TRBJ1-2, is NAGVMQNPRHLVRRRGQEARLRCSPMKGHSHVYWYRQLPEEGLKFMVYLQKENIIDESGMPKERFSAEFPKEGPSILRIQQVVRGDSAAYFCASSPPVLYGYTFGSGTRLTVV.

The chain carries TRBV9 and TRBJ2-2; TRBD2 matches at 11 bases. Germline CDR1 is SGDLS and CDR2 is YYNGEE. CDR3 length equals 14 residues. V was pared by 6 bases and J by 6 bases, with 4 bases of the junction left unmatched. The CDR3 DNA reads TGTGCCAGCACCGGGACTAGCGGACCCGGGGAGCTGTTTTTT. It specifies CASTGTSGPGELFF.

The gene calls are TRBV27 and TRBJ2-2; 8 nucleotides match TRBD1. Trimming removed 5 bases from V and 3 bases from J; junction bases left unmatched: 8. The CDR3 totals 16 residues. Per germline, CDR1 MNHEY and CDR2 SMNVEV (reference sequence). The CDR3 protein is CASSTLRTGYTGELFF. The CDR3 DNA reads TGTGCCAGCAGTACACTTCGGACAGGGTACACCGGGGAGCTGTTTTTT.

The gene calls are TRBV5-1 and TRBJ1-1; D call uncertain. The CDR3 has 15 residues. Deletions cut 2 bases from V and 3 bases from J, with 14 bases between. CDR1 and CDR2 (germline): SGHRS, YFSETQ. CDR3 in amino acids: CASSFGFPGDTEAFF. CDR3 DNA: TGCGCCAGCAGCTTCGGCTTCCCCGGGGACACTGAAGCTTTCTTT.

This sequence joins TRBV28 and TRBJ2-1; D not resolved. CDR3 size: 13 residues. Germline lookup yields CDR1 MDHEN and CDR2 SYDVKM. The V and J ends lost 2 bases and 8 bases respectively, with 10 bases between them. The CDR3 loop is CASSLLGTHEQFF. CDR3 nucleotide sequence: TGTGCCAGCAGTTTACTAGGTACCCATGAGCAGTTCTTC.

CDR3 region: CASSFYGVDGYTF. CDR3 sequence (DNA): TGTGCCAGCAGCTTCTACGGGGTTGATGGCTACACCTTC. V and J are TRBV5-6 and TRBJ1-2; D is unresolved. This CDR3 has 13 residues. Germline V CDR1 and CDR2: SGHDT, YYEEEE. The V end lost 2 bases, the J end lost 6 bases, and 11 bases lay between the germline ends.

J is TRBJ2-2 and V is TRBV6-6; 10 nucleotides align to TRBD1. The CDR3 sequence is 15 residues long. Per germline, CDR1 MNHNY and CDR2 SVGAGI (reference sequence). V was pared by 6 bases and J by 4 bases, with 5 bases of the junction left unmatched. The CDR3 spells CASSPGQGTTGELFF. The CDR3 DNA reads TGTGCCAGCAGCCCGGGACAGGGGACCACCGGGGAGCTGTTTTTT.

CDR3 protein: CASSRSGTGAASWYF. The CDR3 DNA reads TGTGCCAGCTCACGTTCCGGGACAGGGGCCGCCTCCTGGTACTTC. The rearrangement uses TRBV18 and TRBJ2-7; 10 bases are a match to TRBD1. The V gene end was trimmed by 4 bases and the J gene end by 12 bases; junction bases not matched to a gene: 15. This CDR3 region has 15 residues. CDR1 and CDR2 from the germline V gene are KGHSH and LQKENI.

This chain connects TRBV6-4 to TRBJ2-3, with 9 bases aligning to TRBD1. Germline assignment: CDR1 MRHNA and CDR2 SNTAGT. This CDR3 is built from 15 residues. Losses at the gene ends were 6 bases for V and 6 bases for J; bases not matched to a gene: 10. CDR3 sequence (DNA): TGTGCCAGCAGCGCCGGGACAGGGTCCTCGGATACGCAGTATTTT. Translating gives CASSAGTGSSDTQYF.

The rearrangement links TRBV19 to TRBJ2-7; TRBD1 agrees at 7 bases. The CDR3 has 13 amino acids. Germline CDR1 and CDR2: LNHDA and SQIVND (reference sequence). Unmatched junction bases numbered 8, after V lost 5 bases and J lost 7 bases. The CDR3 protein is CASSDTGVGEQYF. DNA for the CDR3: TGTGCCAGTAGTGATACAGGGGTCGGGGAGCAGTACTTC. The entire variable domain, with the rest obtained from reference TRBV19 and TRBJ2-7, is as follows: DGGITQSPKYLFRKEGQNVTLSCEQNLNHDAMYWYRQDPGQGLRLIYYSQIVNDFQKGDIAEGYSVSREKKESFPLTVTSAQKNPTAFYLCASSDTGVGEQYFGPGTRLTVT.

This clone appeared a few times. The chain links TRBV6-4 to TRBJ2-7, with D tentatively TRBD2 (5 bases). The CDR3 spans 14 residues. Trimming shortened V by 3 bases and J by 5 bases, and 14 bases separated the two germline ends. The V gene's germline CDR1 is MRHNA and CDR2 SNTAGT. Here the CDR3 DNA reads TGTGCCAGCAGTGATTTGAACGGGGTTGACGAGCAGTACTTC. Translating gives CASSDLNGVDEQYF.

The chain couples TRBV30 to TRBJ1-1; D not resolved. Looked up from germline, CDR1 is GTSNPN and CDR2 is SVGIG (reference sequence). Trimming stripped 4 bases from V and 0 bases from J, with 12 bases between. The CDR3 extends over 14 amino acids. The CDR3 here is CAWILGEVNTEAFF. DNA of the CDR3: TGTGCCTGGATCCTGGGAGAAGTGAACACTGAAGCTTTCTTT.

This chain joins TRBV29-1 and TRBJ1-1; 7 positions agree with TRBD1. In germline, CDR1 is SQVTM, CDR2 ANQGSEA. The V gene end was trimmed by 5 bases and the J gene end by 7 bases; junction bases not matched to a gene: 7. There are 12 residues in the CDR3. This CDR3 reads CSVLTGLNEAFF. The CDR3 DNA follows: TGCAGCGTTTTGACAGGGCTCAATGAAGCTTTCTTT.

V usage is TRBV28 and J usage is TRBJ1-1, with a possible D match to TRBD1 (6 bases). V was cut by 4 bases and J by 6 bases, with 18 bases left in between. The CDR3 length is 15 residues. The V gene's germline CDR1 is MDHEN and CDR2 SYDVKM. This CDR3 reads CASSSRGGSKSEAFF. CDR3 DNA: TGTGCCAGCAGTTCCAGAGGGGGAAGTAAGTCTGAAGCTTTCTTT.

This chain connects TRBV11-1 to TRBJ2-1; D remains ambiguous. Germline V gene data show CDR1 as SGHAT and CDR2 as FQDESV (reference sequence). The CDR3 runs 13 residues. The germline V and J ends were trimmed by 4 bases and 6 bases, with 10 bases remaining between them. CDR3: CASSSLQSNEQFF. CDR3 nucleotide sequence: TGTGCCAGCAGCTCCCTACAGAGCAATGAGCAGTTCTTC.

CDR3: CASSVAEETQYF. In nucleotides, the CDR3 is TGTGCCAGCAGCGTAGCAGAAGAGACCCAGTACTTC. The rearrangement links TRBV9 to TRBJ2-5; D is undetermined. Germline CDR1 SGDLS, CDR2 YYNGEE. This CDR3 has 12 amino acids. Trimming stripped 0 bases from V and 3 bases from J, with 3 bases between.

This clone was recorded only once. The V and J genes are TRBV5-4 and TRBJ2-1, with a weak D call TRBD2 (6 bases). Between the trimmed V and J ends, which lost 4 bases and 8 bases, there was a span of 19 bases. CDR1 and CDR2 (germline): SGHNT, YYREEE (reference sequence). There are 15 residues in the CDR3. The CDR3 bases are TGTGCCAGCAGCCTTCCGGGGGAGCAGAATGATGAGCAGTTCTTC. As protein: CASSLPGEQNDEQFF.

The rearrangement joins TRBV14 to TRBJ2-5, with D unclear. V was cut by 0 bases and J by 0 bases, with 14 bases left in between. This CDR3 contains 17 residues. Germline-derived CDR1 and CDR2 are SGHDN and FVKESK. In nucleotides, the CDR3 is TGTGCCAGCAGCCAAGATCCGGCAGGCTCGTACCAAGAGACCCAGTACTTC. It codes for CASSQDPAGSYQETQYF.

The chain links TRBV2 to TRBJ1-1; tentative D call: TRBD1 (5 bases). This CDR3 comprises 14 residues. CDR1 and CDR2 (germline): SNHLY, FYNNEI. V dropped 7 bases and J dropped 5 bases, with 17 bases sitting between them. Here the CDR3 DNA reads TGTGCCAGCATCGGTGAGGGGAGGGCAACTGAAGCTTTCTTT. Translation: CASIGEGRATEAFF.